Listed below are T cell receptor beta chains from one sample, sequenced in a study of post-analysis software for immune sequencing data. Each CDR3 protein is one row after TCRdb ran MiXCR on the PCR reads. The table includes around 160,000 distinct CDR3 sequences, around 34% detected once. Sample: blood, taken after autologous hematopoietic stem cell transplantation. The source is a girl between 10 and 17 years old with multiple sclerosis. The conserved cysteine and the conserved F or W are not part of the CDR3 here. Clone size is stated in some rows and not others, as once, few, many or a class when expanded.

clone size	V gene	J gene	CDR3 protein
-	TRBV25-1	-	ASSPFSGYEQY
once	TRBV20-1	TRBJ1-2	SATGTGVDYGYT
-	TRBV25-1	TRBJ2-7	ASSENLSGSYEQY
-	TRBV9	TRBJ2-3	ASSADRGLGDTQY
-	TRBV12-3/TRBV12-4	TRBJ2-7	ASSPPRQGTDEQY
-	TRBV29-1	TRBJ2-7	SVDPGGTSGTSYEQY
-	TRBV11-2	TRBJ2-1	ASSLVGDEQF
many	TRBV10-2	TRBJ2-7	ASTQGLQGYEQY
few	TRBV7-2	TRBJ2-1	ASSFGTSGRGEQF
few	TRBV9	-	ASSPRNEVGEQY
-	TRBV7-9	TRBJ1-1	ASSLSVAAAEAF
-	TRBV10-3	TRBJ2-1	AISGGNQCSEQF
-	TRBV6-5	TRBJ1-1	ASSRPRGSMNTEAF
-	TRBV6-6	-	ANQRGLSYEQY
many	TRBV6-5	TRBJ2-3	ASSYGTGHTDTQY
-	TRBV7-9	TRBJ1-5	ASSDGGPGNQPQH
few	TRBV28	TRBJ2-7	ASSLAMVAGEQY
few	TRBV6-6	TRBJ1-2	ASSPGTGFNYGYT
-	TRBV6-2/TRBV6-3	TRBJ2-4	ANRSVPLNIQY
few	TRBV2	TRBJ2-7	ASSGSGRMSPYEQY
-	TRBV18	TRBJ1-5	ASSEGQGSSQPQH
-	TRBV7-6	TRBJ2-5	ASSTRPTGQETQY
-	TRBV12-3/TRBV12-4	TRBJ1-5	ASSFGGVNQPQH
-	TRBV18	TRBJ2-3	ASSTMPGGLTDTQY
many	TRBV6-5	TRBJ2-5	ASSKTGTGTQY
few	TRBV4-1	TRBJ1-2	ASSPDRNYGYT
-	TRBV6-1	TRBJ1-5	ASLSAVRGNQPQH
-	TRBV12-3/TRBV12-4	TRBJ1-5	ASSFPASNQPQH
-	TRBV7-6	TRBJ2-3	ASSTGTSGGTTDTQY
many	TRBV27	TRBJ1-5	ASSPAGPPRQH
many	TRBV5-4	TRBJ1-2	ASSPGTEYGYT
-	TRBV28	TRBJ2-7	ASMGLAVPYEQY
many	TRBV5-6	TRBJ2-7	ASSLGTLLFYEQY
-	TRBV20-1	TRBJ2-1	SASLGDGSYNEQF
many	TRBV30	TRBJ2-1	AWSALNEQF
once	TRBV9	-	ASSVEDLVYGHEQY
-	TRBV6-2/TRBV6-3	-	ASSPTSGISEQY
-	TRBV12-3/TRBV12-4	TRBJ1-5	ASAPQGARGNQPQH
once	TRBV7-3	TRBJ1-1	VGSSRGGVGSEAF
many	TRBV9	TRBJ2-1	ASSVVASGRDEQF
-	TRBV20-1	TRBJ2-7	SASAAAPYEQY
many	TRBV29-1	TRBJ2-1	SVAAVMDEQF
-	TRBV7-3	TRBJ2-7	ASSPLAGGGSEQY
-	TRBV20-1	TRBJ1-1	SARDGEQGSTEAF
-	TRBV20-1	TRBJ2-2	SARSLAGGRTGELF
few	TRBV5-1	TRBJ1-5	ASSLSGDNQPQH
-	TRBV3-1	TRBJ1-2	ASSQRTASYGYT
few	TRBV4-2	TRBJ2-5	ASSQRLAGQTQETQY
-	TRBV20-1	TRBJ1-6	SATRRENSPLH
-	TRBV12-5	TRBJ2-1	ASGLVGGQFNEQF
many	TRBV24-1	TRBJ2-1	ATSAQTGSYNEQF
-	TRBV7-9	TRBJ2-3	ASSTGGGPADTQY
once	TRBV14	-	ASSRTGGPYEQY
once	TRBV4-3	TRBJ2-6	ASSQEQGAGANVLT
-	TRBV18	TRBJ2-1	ASYLGTGYNEQF
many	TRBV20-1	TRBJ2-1	SASTFVASGRNEQF
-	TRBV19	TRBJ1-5	ASSILISQSNQPQH